The present TCR beta chain was sequenced within a study of shared clonotypes between healthy human individuals. Study-level results: The small donor group covered limited genetic and exposure diversity. Clonotype sharing across several donors was observed for around 5% of naive CD4 clonotypes.

The germline gives CDR1 SEHNR, CDR2 FQNEAQ (reference sequence). Deletions cut 3 bases from V and 4 bases from J, with 15 bases between. The CDR3 has 16 amino acids. Replicate PCRs for sorted subsets used around 200 ng DNA; this equaled about 30,000 T cell genomes. Generated by immunoSEQ multiplex PCR, the TCRdb table keeps only in-frame clones and is missing some. The sample records 600,000 to 700,000 clones, around four fifths being singletons. A word on this clone: Its antigen remains unidentified.

The chain employs TRBV7-9 and TRBJ1-4; D is perhaps TRBD1 (5 bases). The source material was memory CD4+ T cells sorted from blood. Stated subset: CD45RA-negative fraction. This clonotype was sampled from a woman in her twenties or thirties in good health. CDR3 amino acids: CASSFQGARDNEKLFF. The CDR3 DNA reads TGTGCCAGCAGCTTTCAAGGGGCGCGTGATAATGAAAAACTGTTTTTT.